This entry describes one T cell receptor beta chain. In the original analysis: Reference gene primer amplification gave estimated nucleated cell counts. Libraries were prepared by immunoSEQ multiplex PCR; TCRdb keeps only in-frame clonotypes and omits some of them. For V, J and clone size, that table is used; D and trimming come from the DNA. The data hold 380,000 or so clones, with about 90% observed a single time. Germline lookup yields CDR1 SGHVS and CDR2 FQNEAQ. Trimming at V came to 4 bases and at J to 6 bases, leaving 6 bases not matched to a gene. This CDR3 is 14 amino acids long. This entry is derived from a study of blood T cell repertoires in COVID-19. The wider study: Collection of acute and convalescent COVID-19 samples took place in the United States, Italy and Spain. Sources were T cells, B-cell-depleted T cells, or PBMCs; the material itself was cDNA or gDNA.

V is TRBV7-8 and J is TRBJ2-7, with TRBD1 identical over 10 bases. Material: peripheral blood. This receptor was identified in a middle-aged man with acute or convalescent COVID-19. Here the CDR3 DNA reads TGTGCCAGCAGCTCGGGACAGGGGATATCCGAGCAGTACTTC. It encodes CASSSGQGISEQYF.